These 21 T cell receptor beta chains were all obtained from the same sample, sequenced in a study of patients and donors after allogeneic stem cell transplantation. MiXCR, applied by TCRdb to the RT-PCR reads, yields one record per CDR3 protein. The sample has 410,000 or so distinct CDR3 sequences; around 15% are singletons. Input material: blood, either unsorted or a sorted T cell fraction (not recorded which). The receptor set was obtained from a human donor who was either an allogeneic HSCT recipient or a stem cell or donor lymphocyte infusion donor (not recorded which). It is not recorded whose cells these are; they may come from a transplant donor.

This clonotype showed up just a few times. The CDR3 spells CASSRSGPGTQYF. In DNA form, the CDR3 reads TGTGCCAGCAGCCGTAGCGGTCCGGGGACCCAGTACTTC. The genes are TRBV4-2 and TRBJ2-5; D might be TRBD2 (6 bases). Per the germline V gene, CDR1 is LGHNA and CDR2 is YNFKEQ. The V gene lost 4 bases and the J gene lost 7 bases, with 13 bases spanning the gap. The CDR3 has 13 residues.

This clonotype was seen more than once but under ten times. The J gene is TRBJ2-1, the V gene TRBV20-1; 12 bases fit TRBD2. Germline CDR1 is DFQATT and CDR2 is SNEGSKA (reference sequence). J gave up 13 bases and V 1 base, and 17 bases lay outside the gene matches. The CDR3 runs 17 residues. The CDR3 nucleotides read TGCAGTGCTAGAGGGCTAGCGGGAGGGATTCCAGGTCTATTTCAGTTCTTC. The encoded protein is CSARGLAGGIPGLFQFF.

The chain joins TRBV12-3 or TRBV12-4 to TRBJ1-2; 8 bases align to TRBD1. Losses at the gene ends were 2 bases for V and 11 bases for J; bases not matched to a gene: 4. The CDR3 is 12 residues long. As DNA, the CDR3 is TGTGCCAGCAGTTTAACCGACAGGGGTTACACCTTC. Protein: CASSLTDRGYTF.

This clonotype showed up just a few times. Here the CDR3 reads CASSFGVRGGMETQYF. CDR3 in DNA: TGTGCCAGCAGTTTTGGAGTGAGGGGAGGGATGGAGACCCAGTACTTC. This sequence joins TRBV12-3 or TRBV12-4 and TRBJ2-5; 7 bases are a match to TRBD2. The CDR3 sequence is 16 residues long. V trimming: 3 bases; J trimming: 5 bases; junction bases outside the gene matches: 12.

In this sample, this clonotype turned up many times. The CDR3 DNA is TGTGCCATCAGTGAGTCGCCTGTCCCTCCAGATACGCAGTATTTT. Protein sequence: CAISESPVPPDTQYF. This chain connects TRBV10-3 to TRBJ2-3, with D hard to call. The CDR3 is 15 amino acids. CDR1 ENHRY and CDR2 SYGVKD come from the germline V gene. The V end was cut by 0 bases, the J end by 4 bases, with 11 bases between.

This clonotype occurred a few times. This chain uses TRBV3-1 with TRBJ1-2; tentatively, D is TRBD1 (6 bases). The V gene lost 4 bases and the J gene lost 4 bases, with 13 bases spanning the gap. Germline loops: CDR1 LGHDT, CDR2 YNNKEL (reference sequence). This CDR3 comprises 14 residues. The CDR3 nucleotides read TGTGCCAGCAGCCCCCTGGGGGGCCTCTATGGCTACACCTTC. Protein: CASSPLGGLYGYTF. The variable domain in full, with the rest retrieved from reference TRBV3-1 and TRBJ1-2, is DTAVSQTPKYLVTQMGNDKSIKCEQNLGHDTMYWYKQDSKKFLKIMFSYNNKELIINETVPNRFSPKSPDKAHLNLHINSLELGDSAVYFCASSPLGGLYGYTFGSGTRLTVV.

In its sample, this clonotype was seen a few times. The gene calls are TRBV4-1 and TRBJ2-3, with D unresolved. Trimming shortened V by 0 bases and J by 9 bases, and 7 bases separated the two germline ends. This CDR3 spans 12 amino acids. Looked up from germline, CDR1 is MGHRA and CDR2 is YSYEKL. CDR3 nucleotide sequence: TGCGCCAGCAGCCAAGAGAGCTACACGCAGTATTTT. Protein: CASSQESYTQYF.

This chain connects TRBV10-3 to TRBJ2-3; 8 positions match TRBD2. In germline, CDR1 is ENHRY, CDR2 SYGVKD. Germline trimming cut 11 bases from V and 0 bases from J; bases unmatched to any gene: 7. The CDR3 covers 14 residues. The DNA for the CDR3 is TGTGCCTCTATAGCGGGGTCTAGCACAGATACGCAGTATTTT. The encoded protein is CASIAGSSTDTQYF.

The sample holds a few counts of this clonotype. The J gene is TRBJ2-2, the V gene TRBV24-1; D possibly matches TRBD1 or TRBD2 (5 bases each). CDR1 is KGHDR, CDR2 SFDVKD, per germline. V was shortened by 4 bases and J by 0 bases, with 20 bases between the two germline ends. This CDR3 is built from 19 residues. CDR3 bases: TGTGCCACCAGTGACCGATTCGGGATTCGACAGCCGAACACCGGGGAGCTGTTTTTT. Translating it yields CATSDRFGIRQPNTGELFF.

This clonotype has just a few counts. The CDR3 region has the DNA TGCGCCAGCAGCCAGCACCCCCACACCGGGGAGCTGTTTTTT. Protein: CASSQHPHTGELFF. This chain joins TRBV4-1 and TRBJ2-2; unclear D gene. The germline gives CDR1 MGHRA, CDR2 YSYEKL. The length of the CDR3 is 14 residues. Trimming pared 3 bases from V and 3 bases from J, leaving 8 bases between.

This clonotype was detected many times. This chain connects TRBV21-1 to TRBJ1-5; the table's D call of TRBD1 was not tested on the DNA. TRBV21-1 represents a pseudogene. The CDR3 is 13 residues long. The CDR3 DNA is TGTGCCAGCAGGATGAAAGGGGGGCAGCCCCAGCATTTT. This encodes CASRMKGGQPQHF.

The J gene is TRBJ1-2, the V gene TRBV6-1, with a tentative D call TRBD1 (6 bases). The CDR3 contains 13 residues. V was pared by 6 bases and J by 6 bases, with 14 bases between. The germline CDR1 and CDR2 sequences are MNHNS and SASEGT. CDR3 sequence (DNA): TGTGCCAGCAGAATACAGGGAAGGGATGGCTACACCTTC. Translated: CASRIQGRDGYTF.

This clonotype was seen ten or more times. V gene TRBV27 combines with J gene TRBJ2-7; tentatively, D is TRBD1 (7 bases). This CDR3 spans 15 amino acids. Germline values: CDR1 MNHEY, CDR2 SMNVEV (reference sequence). The V and J ends lost 3 bases and 6 bases respectively, with 18 bases between them. The CDR3 DNA follows: TGTGCCAGCAGTTTCACAGGGGAGGATTACGGCGAGCAGTACTTC. As protein: CASSFTGEDYGEQYF.

This clonotype has more than one count but fewer than ten. V and J are TRBV11-2 and TRBJ2-7; TRBD2 matches 14 bases. J gave up 4 bases and V 2 bases, and 10 bases lay outside the gene matches. The germline V gene has CDR1 SGHAT and CDR2 FQNNGV. The CDR3 consists of 18 residues. CDR3 loop: CASSLMGLAGVSAYEQYF. The CDR3 DNA sequence: TGTGCCAGCAGCTTAATGGGACTAGCGGGGGTCTCAGCGTACGAGCAGTACTTC.

The chain carries TRBV5-6 and TRBJ2-1, with 12 bases that match TRBD2. The germline V gene encodes CDR1 SGHDT and CDR2 YYEEEE. CDR3 length: 19 amino acids. V shed 4 bases, J shed 8 bases, and the junction held 19 bases outside the gene matches. The CDR3 DNA follows: TGTGCCAGCAGCCCGGGGCTAGCGGGAGGGCCTCTATTGTCCCATGAGCAGTTCTTC. As protein: CASSPGLAGGPLLSHEQFF.

This clonotype was counted only a few times. CDR3: CASSLQRTGGNEQFF. The CDR3 DNA reads TGCGCCAGCAGCCTACAAAGGACAGGGGGCAATGAGCAGTTCTTC. The chain recombines TRBV4-3 with TRBJ2-1; 10 bases are shared with TRBD1. V was clipped by 4 bases and J by 6 bases; unmatched bases: 6. Germline values: CDR1 LGHNA, CDR2 YSLEER. The CDR3 sequence is 15 residues long.

This clonotype appeared a few times. The chain is built from TRBV5-1 and TRBJ2-7; D may correspond to TRBD1 or TRBD2 (7 bases each). Germline CDR1 reads SGHRS; CDR2 reads YFSETQ. The CDR3 spans 18 residues. V was cut by 1 base and J by 3 bases, with 23 bases left in between. The CDR3 reads CASSLWGTKAGQIYEQYF. The CDR3 DNA follows: TGCGCCAGCAGCTTGTGGGGGACAAAAGCGGGACAGATCTACGAGCAGTACTTC.

The chain combines TRBV19 with TRBJ2-7, with 13 positions matching TRBD2. The CDR3 is 16 amino acids. Germline-derived CDR1 and CDR2 are LNHDA and SQIVND (reference sequence). The junction had 1 base not matched to a gene; V was cut back by 0 bases and J by 2 bases. In nucleotides, the CDR3 is TGTGCCAGTAGTATAGAGGGGACTAGCGGGACCTACGAGCAGTACTTC. Translation: CASSIEGTSGTYEQYF.

This clonotype was picked up many times. V is TRBV4-1 and J is TRBJ2-7; the D is unclear. CDR1 is MGHRA and CDR2 is YSYEKL in the germline V gene. The CDR3 length is 14 residues. V lost 2 bases and J 4 bases, leaving 12 bases between the germline ends. CDR3 coding DNA: TGCGCCAGCAGCCAACTGAGGCCTCCATACGAGCAGTACTTC. Amino acid sequence: CASSQLRPPYEQYF.

This sequence joins TRBV6-2 or TRBV6-3 and TRBJ2-2, with 7 bases lining up with TRBD2. The CDR3 sequence is 14 residues long. The trim removed 1 base at V and 4 bases at J, leaving 0 bases unmatched. Germline V gives CDR1 MNHEY, CDR2 SVGEGT. The CDR3 DNA follows: TGTGCCAGCAGTTACTGGGAGGGCACCGGGGAGCTGTTTTTT. The encoded protein is CASSYWEGTGELFF.

This clonotype was detected a few times. The chain has TRBV12-3 or TRBV12-4 and TRBJ1-6, with D hard to call. The CDR3 is 15 residues long. V lost 6 bases and J lost 0, with 9 bases in between. The CDR3 spells CASRRHTSYNSPLHF. In DNA form, the CDR3 reads TGTGCCAGCAGACGTCATACCTCCTATAATTCACCCCTCCACTTT.